This T cell receptor beta chain originates from a study of cytomegalovirus exposure and HLA in healthy donors (dated by TCRdb to about 2017). For the wider study: According to an earlier analysis of 587 of the donors, about 179 million T cells yielded some 120 million unique TCR beta sequences and more than 250 Gb of sequence data. High-throughput TCR immunosequencing, statistical association of individual TCRs with disease status, and machine learning were combined to predict cytomegalovirus infection status. A handful of DR-DQ haplotypes were treated as single units for association and clustering because of strong linkage in the cohort. Rather than drawing on any new phenotypic data, the later analysis identified candidate immune exposures from TCR beta sequences and the way those sequences occurred across donors. Of the roughly 390 genotyped donors, over 80% were placed in the genetic ancestry cluster associated with self-reported Caucasian donors. Approximately 300 gigabases of sequencing data and around 90 million unique TCR sequences made up an early release that covered over 550 HLA-typed donors. A later analysis re-examined previously published TCR beta repertoires from several hundred donors and added high-resolution HLA genotyping to investigate patterns of TCR occurrence. Every discovery cohort repertoire had been produced on one sequencing platform. In an earlier analysis of roughly 600 of the donors, high-throughput TCR beta sequencing was used to judge whether each TCR beta V gene segment behaved as functional or pseudogenic. In a later genetic analysis, genome-wide SNP genotypes for about three fifths of the 666 donors were used, and that subset was treated as a discovery cohort. The study was designed to test whether signatures of past pathogen exposure could be identified by cataloging public T cell receptors. A separate validation cohort of roughly 130 different subjects was used in addition to the roughly 670-subject first cohort. HLA typing covered class I and class II loci at four-digit resolution. Across under 500 genotyped donors of the cohort, an average of about 240,000 unique TCR beta nucleotide sequences per donor were sequenced, and roughly 20% of those sequences were non-productive. The T cell repertoires of several hundred subjects were profiled by immunosequencing and related to cytomegalovirus serostatus. Alongside the repertoire data, information on donor age, sex, ethnicity and CMV serostatus was compiled. The number of typed donors differed by locus: 629-630 for A, B, C, DRB1 and DQB1; 522 for DQA1; approximately 610 for DPA1; and roughly 470 for DPB1.

Between the V and J ends, shortened by 5 bases and 0 bases respectively, the junction contains 9 bases. CDR1 and CDR2 are drawn from the germline V gene: MNHEY, SVGAGI. Including cysteine and phenylalanine, the CDR3 has 14 amino acids. The entry retains the CDR3 DNA only, 42 bases that are in frame from base 1. To note about this clone: No cognate antigen has been identified for it. Per-base quality was not reported, and no clone a single base away is much larger than it.

The investigation overall reported the following: Because the 87-base-pair reads could not distinguish some IMGT-functional V segments, including TRBV6-2 and TRBV6-3, those segments were excluded. For the cohort, immune exposure information was limited to CMV serostatus. A further reported finding was that TCR beta sequences accurately predicted the HLA-A and HLA-B alleles for most subjects in the first cohort. Because counts were too low, seventeen rarely observed V segments, including chromosome 9 orphons, were left out of the earlier analysis of some 640 of the donors. The sequencing pipeline was judged likely to have produced a cluster of highly shared sequence variants as a technical artifact. In this cohort, only TCR beta chains were sequenced, and detectable features were limited by the absence of alpha or paired-chain data. Several of the top co-occurrence clusters appeared to be linked to parvovirus B19, influenza, CMV and Epstein-Barr virus, according to a later analysis. The classifier was reported to diagnose cytomegalovirus status with high specificity and sensitivity in both the original and validation cohorts. Correlated functional status among segregating V segments might reflect linkage disequilibrium, but an unknown experimental factor could not be ruled out. An earlier analysis of approximately 570 of the donors showed that most TCR beta V segments appeared in productive rearrangements either about 90% or about 30% of the time, which broadly matched IMGT annotations. According to a later analysis, TCR association rates differed among HLA loci, with DRB1 alleles showing the most associated TCRs and HLA-C alleles showing the fewest. In a later genetic analysis, a missense DCLRE1C variant was associated with V-gene and J-gene trimming of TCR beta chains, and the association was replicated in an independent cohort. Because HLA typing was missing for some donors at each locus, association tests included only the typed subset. The authors suggested that the approach could potentially be generalized to other disease states and immunological phenotypes. In a later analysis, HLA-associated TCR beta chains were found to be more clonally expanded and to have lower generation probabilities than equally common non-associated chains. Sequencing depth was assumed to be roughly uniform across donors in the presence/absence analyses, though that assumption may not hold. According to a later genetic analysis, donors in an Asian-associated ancestry cluster had fewer N-insertions in productive TCRs than the approximately 710-donor mean. Across donors, most TCR sequences were observed very rarely, whereas some public TCRs were present in many individuals. Most CMV-associated TCR beta chains appeared to be HLA-restricted in a later analysis, and the HLA associations seemed to be driven largely by CMV exposure. A few of the identified cytomegalovirus-associated TCR beta chains were confirmed in vitro to be specific for cytomegalovirus antigens. At a false discovery rate of 0.05, a later analysis linked 16,951 TCR beta sequences to specific HLA alleles. The study listed approximately 150 TCR beta chains as associated with cytomegalovirus. When HLA alleles, especially DR and DQ, strongly co-occurred, attributing TCR associations to individual alleles was difficult.

Libraries were prepared through the immunoSEQ multiplex PCR assay. For the multiplex PCR, a mixture combining 60 forward primers for TCR Vbeta segments and 13 reverse primers for TCR Jbeta segments was used. The CDR3 region of rearranged TCR beta genes was amplified from genomic DNA with a multiplex PCR assay. On the Illumina HiSeq System, the amplified TCR beta libraries were sequenced as 87-base-pair reads. Per the original workflow: A later analysis counted about 80 million unique TCR beta chains across the 700 or so repertoires, and 9 million to 14 million of these chains were shared by at least two donors. Raw reads were error-corrected and collapsed into unique sequences by a nearest-neighbor algorithm in which closely related sequences were merged to remove PCR and sequencing errors. CDR3 sequences were aligned to IMGT reference sequences to assign V, D and J gene segments. For a sequence to be retained, a match of at least six nucleotides to both a V gene segment and a J gene segment was required. Rearrangements were classified as productive when the CDR3 lacked stop codons and remained in frame with V and J, and all other rearrangements were classified as non-productive. CDR3 was defined according to IMGT convention as the region running from the second conserved V-encoded cysteine to the conserved J-encoded phenylalanine. The earlier analysis of about 610 of the donors excluded any sequence lacking an unambiguous match to a single V gene segment. An earlier analysis of 587 of the donors called V segments functional above 56.7% productive rearrangements and segregating when the between-donor standard deviation exceeded 5%. A statistical classification framework was built for diagnosing cytomegalovirus status from the catalog of TCR beta chain sequences. In a later analysis, TCR nucleotide sequences were compared against IMGT/GENE-DB human TR gene sequences so that V and J genes could be assigned. In a later analysis, CDR3 sequences and most-parsimonious VDJ recombination scenarios were assigned using the TCRdist pipeline. A later analysis defined each TCR beta chain by its CDR3 amino acid sequence plus V-gene family, and excluded reads lacking a unique V-gene family. To address suspected cross-contamination and a sequencing artifact, a later analysis removed 592 highly shared, low-generation-probability nucleotide sequences. In a later analysis, a clonal expansion index was calculated for each public chain from normalized within-repertoire ranks of inferred template counts. In a later analysis, generation probabilities were computed using a VDJ recombination model fitted to out-of-frame rearrangements, and the results were checked against IGoR. Hypergeometric tests were used in a later analysis to score TCR-TCR, TCR-HLA and TCR-CMV co-occurrence, with a repertoire-size bias correction applied to the TCR pairs. False discovery rates were estimated in a later analysis by permuting HLA or CMV assignments 20 times. In a later analysis, co-occurring TCRs were grouped using DBSCAN, and TCRdist sequence similarity was added for clustering within HLA-allele-positive subsets. Co-occurrence clustering excluded repertoires with fewer than 30,000 or more than 120,000 public chains, plus five with anomalous nucleotide sharing. The table comes from immuneACCESS by way of TCRdb, which keeps in-frame sequences with V and J called. Part of the clones is missing from these tables; in studies checked, under half for an unresolved V gene and the rest for unknown reasons. V, J and clone size are taken as reported in that table, and D and trimming were inferred from the DNA itself. This sample gives about 100,000 clones in total; roughly 74% of them show up just once. The top ten clones comprise 15% to 20% of the sample.

The cohort consisted of more than 650 healthy bone marrow donors. At the time of sampling, all cohort members were nominally healthy, though unrecorded immune exposures were likely present. The donor was CMV seropositive and was included in the group of 290 or so seropositive cohort members. Every donor gave a peripheral blood sample, and the peripheral blood mononuclear cells from that sample were used for TCR beta sequencing. The Qiagen DNeasy Blood Extraction Kit was used to extract genomic DNA from the blood cell samples. Sample: PBMCs. The receptor was isolated from a woman aged 18-29 years in good health and CMV-seropositive. The rearrangement combines TRBV6-5 with TRBJ2-3, with the D gene call left open. The encoded CDR3 is CASSKTASTDTQYF. The base sequence is TGTGCCAGCAGTAAAACAGCAAGCACAGATACGCAGTATTTT.